One and the same sample provided the 3 T cell receptor beta chains below, sequenced in a study of blood T cells in healthy people across ages (dated by TCRdb to about 2015). Receptors were amplified or captured by 5' RACE. TCRdb shows the sequencer as Illumina HiSeq 2500. The second PCR ran for roughly 6 to 11 cycles and used a J-beta primer mix along with a sample-barcoded 5' primer. TCRdb ran its own pipeline on the public reads, namely fastp trimming at Q25 and MiXCR clone calling, and kept in-frame beta chains. Identical CDR3 proteins give one entry, which carries the most common genes and DNA. The sample has 1 million to 1.2 million distinct CDR3 sequences on record, less than 45% of them singletons. The top ten clonotypes cover about an eighth of the sample. The sequencing sample was made of blood. All receptors derive from a man in his late teens or twenties in good health.

This clonotype was seen a few times. V and J are TRBV3-1 and TRBJ2-7; D not resolved. Trimming removed 1 base at V and 0 bases at J, with 7 bases between. The CDR3 spans 14 residues. Germline CDR1 and CDR2: LGHDT and YNNKEL (reference sequence). CDR3 residues: CASSQGPSSYEQYF. CDR3 in DNA: TGTGCCAGCAGCCAAGGACCGAGCTCCTACGAGCAGTACTTC.

This clonotype was counted a few times. J is TRBJ2-7 and V is TRBV6-1; TRBD1 might be the D (5 bases). Deletions cut 10 bases from V and 1 base from J, with 17 bases between. The germline CDR1 and CDR2 sequences are MNHNS and SASEGT. The CDR3 spans 14 residues. The CDR3 sequence is CAIRRTRQSYEQYF. The CDR3 region has the DNA TGTGCCATCCGCCGGACACGACAGTCCTACGAGCAGTACTTC.

The chain is built from TRBV9 and TRBJ2-1; D is possibly TRBD2 (5 bases). Looked up from germline, CDR1 is SGDLS and CDR2 is YYNGEE. V gave up 3 bases and J gave up 5 bases, with 18 bases separating them. The CDR3 is 16 residues long. The CDR3 coding sequence is TGTGCCAGCAGCGACACCGGACGAGCGGAAAACAATGAGCAGTTCTTC. Its translation: CASSDTGRAENNEQFF.